The present T cell receptor (beta chain) was sequenced within a study of shared clonotypes between healthy human individuals. This CDR3 region has 16 residues. Germline V gene lookup returns CDR1 SGHNT and CDR2 YYREEE (reference sequence). V was clipped by 1 base and J by 0 bases, with 13 bases between them. CD8 cells classed as naive were CD45RO-negative and positively selected for CCR7, excluding terminally differentiated effector memory CD45RA+ cells. Libraries were prepared by immunoSEQ multiplex PCR; TCRdb keeps only in-frame clonotypes and omits some of them. Seen here are roughly 2.1 million clones, about 92% observed once, and the top ten hold more than 1.5%. This clone has only one observation.

This sequence originates from a man aged 18-30 years in good health. Some clones in this sample may be carry-over from other donors' samples. The sequenced sample was naive CD8+ T cells from PBMCs. The rearrangement uses TRBV5-4 and TRBJ1-2; D ambiguous. The CDR3 bases are TGTGCCAGCAGCTTGACCCCGCAGGACTCTAACTATGGCTACACCTTC. Protein product: CASSLTPQDSNYGYTF.